Following are 24 T cell receptor beta chains from one sample sequenced in a study of OX40 agonist ivuxolimab in advanced cancers. Only in-frame clones appear in the TCRdb table, and some are missing; sequencing was by immunoSEQ multiplex PCR. The sample carries 87,000 or so clones, about 83% recorded once. The sample in question was CD4+ or CD8+ T cells sorted from blood, obtained in a trial of the OX40 agonist ivuxolimab. The receptors derive from an adult with an advanced solid tumor such as melanoma, head and neck, liver or kidney cancer.

The chain has TRBV21-1 and TRBJ1-5. TRBV21-1 is flagged as a pseudogene. This CDR3 has 14 amino acids. The CDR3 region has the DNA TGTGCCAGCAGCAAAGGAGGCGATTATCAGCCCCAGCATTTT. This sequence encodes CASSKGGDYQPQHF.

The V and J genes are TRBV7-9 and TRBJ2-5, with D possibly being TRBD2 (6 bases). The CDR3 is made up of 15 amino acids. CDR1 and CDR2 (germline): SEHNR, FQNEAQ (reference sequence). Trimming took off 4 bases at V and 4 bases at J, with 16 bases between the two ends. The CDR3 loop reads CASSSLGTSGETQYF. In nucleotides, the CDR3 is TGTGCCAGCAGCTCCCTGGGGACTTCTGGAGAGACCCAGTACTTC.

The chain carries TRBV6-1 and TRBJ2-7; TRBD1 matches at 9 bases. The germline CDR1 and CDR2 sequences are MNHNS and SASEGT. The CDR3 spans 15 residues. The ends lost 0 bases at V and 5 bases at J; junction bases unmatched: 5. CDR3 amino acids: CASSEAGQGRHEQYF. In nucleotides, the CDR3 is TGTGCCAGCAGTGAAGCCGGACAGGGGAGGCACGAGCAGTACTTC.

J is TRBJ1-2 and V is TRBV25-1; the D is unclear. CDR1 and CDR2 (germline): MGHDK, SYGVNS. V lost 3 bases to trimming and J lost 3 bases, with 14 bases between them. This CDR3 has 15 residues. CDR3 residues: CASSDQAKGDYGYTF. In DNA, the CDR3 is TGTGCCAGCAGTGATCAGGCCAAGGGAGACTATGGCTACACCTTC.

The CDR3 loop is CASSTLGGTEQFF. As DNA, the CDR3 is TGTGCCAGTAGTACCTTGGGCGGTACTGAGCAGTTCTTC. The chain is built from TRBV19 and TRBJ2-1, with D unclear. The CDR3 totals 13 residues. Trimming cost V 4 bases and J 9 bases, with 13 bases left between them. Per germline, CDR1 LNHDA and CDR2 SQIVND (reference sequence).

The chain has TRBV19 and TRBJ2-1; the D gene is possibly TRBD2 (5 bases). The CDR3 length is 15 residues. Trimming cost V 7 bases and J 0 bases, with 13 bases left between them. Germline V gives CDR1 LNHDA, CDR2 SQIVND (reference sequence). CDR3 DNA sequence: TGTGCCAGTACATTGAGGGAAGACTCCTACAATGAGCAGTTCTTC. Encoded protein: CASTLREDSYNEQFF.

The rearrangement links TRBV9 to TRBJ2-1; possible D gene TRBD2, 7 bases. From germline, CDR1 is SGDLS and CDR2 YYNGEE. V was pared by 4 bases and J by 6 bases, with 17 bases between. The CDR3 is 15 amino acids. CDR3 coding DNA: TGTGCCAGCAGCCCCCTGGGCGGGGGCGGCAATGAGCAGTTCTTC. Its translation: CASSPLGGGGNEQFF.

V gene TRBV19 combines with J gene TRBJ1-4; tentative D call: TRBD1 (5 bases). The CDR3 covers 14 residues. The V gene's germline CDR1 is LNHDA and CDR2 SQIVND (reference sequence). The V end was cut by 4 bases, the J end by 6 bases, with 12 bases between. This CDR3 reads CASSSRDGYEKLFF. In nucleotides, the CDR3 is TGTGCCAGTAGTAGCCGGGACGGTTATGAAAAACTGTTTTTT.

V gene TRBV29-1 combines with J gene TRBJ2-2; D remains unclear. The germline CDR1 and CDR2 sequences are SQVTM and ANQGSEA. The CDR3 loop spans 12 amino acids. Deletions cut 4 bases from V and 7 bases from J, with 10 bases between. The CDR3 spells CSVVGIGGELFF. The CDR3 DNA follows: TGCAGCGTTGTTGGGATCGGCGGGGAGCTGTTTTTT.

This clone showed up just a few times. The V and J genes are TRBV6-1 and TRBJ1-6; 7 nucleotides match TRBD1. Germline V gene sequence: CDR1 MNHNS, CDR2 SASEGT. The ends lost 10 bases at V and 6 bases at J; junction bases unmatched: 9. This CDR3 is built from 14 residues. The CDR3 spells CATTGARANSPLHF. Here the CDR3 DNA reads TGTGCCACCACAGGGGCCAGGGCTAATTCACCCCTCCACTTT.

The chain links TRBV7-8 to TRBJ2-7; D ambiguous. Germline CDR1 is SGHVS and CDR2 is FQNEAQ. The ends were cut back, 0 bases at V and 2 bases at J, with 5 bases in the middle. The CDR3 covers 13 residues. The DNA of the CDR3 is TGTGCCAGCAGCTTAGCCGGGCCCTACGAGCAGTACTTC. Its translation: CASSLAGPYEQYF. The entire variable domain, with the rest obtained from reference TRBV7-8 and TRBJ2-7, is as follows: GAGVSQSPRYKVAKRGQDVALRCDPISGHVSLFWYQQALGQGPEFLTYFQNEAQLDKSGLPSDRFFAERPEGSVSTLKIQRTQQEDSAVYLCASSLAGPYEQYFGPGTRLTVT.

The J gene is TRBJ2-1, the V gene TRBV4-3, with 10 positions matching TRBD2. The CDR3 length is 14 residues. Germline trimming cut 2 bases from V and 15 bases from J; bases unmatched to any gene: 10. Germline V CDR1 and CDR2: LGHNA, YSLEER. The CDR3 DNA reads TGCGCCAGCAGCCAACAGACTAGCGGGTTCCCCGTGTTCTTC. Its protein product is CASSQQTSGFPVFF.

The chain is built from TRBV7-2 and TRBJ2-3, with 14 bases fitting TRBD2. Germline values: CDR1 SGHTA, CDR2 FQGNSA. V dropped 5 bases and J dropped 1; count of bases not matched to a gene: 5. The CDR3 is made up of 17 amino acids. CDR3 in DNA: TGTGCCAGCAGCCCCCCGGGACTAGCGGGAGGCACAGATACGCAGTATTTT. It is translated as CASSPPGLAGGTDTQYF.

This chain's CDR3 is CASSSQGRANYGYTF. The CDR3 bases are TGTGCCAGTAGTTCGCAGGGGCGGGCGAACTATGGCTACACCTTC. This chain links TRBV19 with TRBJ1-2, with D maybe TRBD1 (6 bases). Germline V gives CDR1 LNHDA, CDR2 SQIVND (reference sequence). The V end lost 5 bases, the J end lost 2 bases, and 15 bases lay between the germline ends. There are 15 residues in the CDR3.

This clone was seen a handful of times. The chain couples TRBV5-4 to TRBJ1-1, with D unresolved. The germline V gene has CDR1 SGHNT and CDR2 YYREEE (reference sequence). V shed 3 bases and J shed 9 bases, with 9 bases lying between them. This CDR3 contains 11 residues. The CDR3: CASSSGVQAFF. In nucleotides, the CDR3 is TGTGCCAGCAGCTCCGGGGTCCAAGCTTTCTTT. The full variable domain, in which reference TRBV5-4 and TRBJ1-1 provide the parts outside the CDR3, is ETGVTQSPTHLIKTRGQQVTLRCSSQSGHNTVSWYQQALGQGPQFIFQYYREEENGRGNFPPRFSGLQFPNYSSELNVNALELDDSALYLCASSSGVQAFFGQGTRLTVV.

The V gene is TRBV7-9, the J gene TRBJ1-2; 9 bases agree with TRBD1. The CDR3 is made up of 13 amino acids. V lost 1 base, J lost 6 bases, and 0 bases stayed unmatched. The germline gives CDR1 SEHNR, CDR2 FQNEAQ (reference sequence). In DNA, the CDR3 is TGTGCCAGCAGCTTAGGGACAGGGGATGGCTACACCTTC. Its protein is CASSLGTGDGYTF.

This chain uses TRBV15 with TRBJ2-1, with 8 bases identical to TRBD1. CDR3 length: 16 residues. Germline trimming cut 4 bases from V and 2 bases from J; bases unmatched to any gene: 7. Looked up from germline, CDR1 is LNHNV and CDR2 is YYDKDF (reference sequence). In nucleotides, the CDR3 is TGTGCCACCAGCACGCACCGACAGGGGACCTACAATGAGCAGTTCTTC. Encoded protein: CATSTHRQGTYNEQFF.

The chain combines TRBV19 with TRBJ1-2, with 11 bases matching TRBD1. The CDR3 contains 15 residues. The V segment lost 4 bases and the J segment 6 bases; nucleotides outside the gene matches: 7. Germline V CDR1 and CDR2: LNHDA, SQIVND (reference sequence). The CDR3 DNA reads TGTGCCAGTAGTACTCCGGGACAGGGGGTCGATGGCTACACCTTC. This sequence encodes CASSTPGQGVDGYTF.

The chain's CDR3 is CASSADSATQYF. The CDR3 nucleotides read TGTGCCAGCAGCGCCGACAGTGCGACCCAGTACTTC. This chain links TRBV11-3 with TRBJ2-5; maybe TRBD1 (5 bases). This CDR3 region has 12 residues. V gave up 5 bases and J gave up 7 bases, with 11 bases separating them. Germline CDR1 reads SGHNT; CDR2 reads YENEEA.

In its sample, this clone was seen once. The chain couples TRBV2 to TRBJ2-7; 12 bases are a match to TRBD2. Trimming took 3 bases from V and 4 from J; bases not matched to a gene: 7. Germline V gene data show CDR1 as SNHLY and CDR2 as FYNNEI. There are 16 residues in the CDR3. The CDR3 here is CASSDPTSGRSYEQYF. For the CDR3, the DNA is TGTGCCAGCAGTGATCCCACTAGCGGGAGGTCATACGAGCAGTACTTC.

V gene TRBV7-3 combines with J gene TRBJ2-1; either TRBD1 or TRBD2 may fit D (6 bases each). Germline assignment: CDR1 SGHTA and CDR2 FQGTGA. Trimming shortened V by 5 bases and J by 3 bases, and 14 bases separated the two germline ends. The CDR3 is made up of 15 amino acids. The CDR3 is CASSRRGPGYNEQFF. The CDR3 coding sequence is TGTGCCAGCAGCCGCCGGGGGCCTGGCTACAATGAGCAGTTCTTC. The full variable domain, completed using reference TRBV7-3 and TRBJ2-1, is GAGVSQTPSNKVTEKGKYVELRCDPISGHTALYWYRQSLGQGPEFLIYFQGTGAADDSGLPNDRFFAVRPEGSVSTLKIQRTERGDSAVYLCASSRRGPGYNEQFFGPGTRLTVL.

V is TRBV9 and J is TRBJ2-3; 8 bases match TRBD2. Germline CDR1 reads SGDLS; CDR2 reads YYNGEE. Trimming took 0 bases from V and 0 from J; bases not matched to a gene: 3. This CDR3 comprises 16 residues. The CDR3 loop reads CASSVDPGGSTDTQYF. As DNA, the CDR3 is TGTGCCAGCAGCGTAGATCCGGGAGGGAGCACAGATACGCAGTATTTT.

In this sample, this clone turned up a few times. The V gene is TRBV5-1, the J gene TRBJ2-5; 11 bases map to TRBD2. This CDR3 has 16 residues. V dropped 6 bases and J dropped 2; count of bases not matched to a gene: 9. Germline lookup yields CDR1 SGHRS and CDR2 YFSETQ. The CDR3 reads CASNPGASGGQETQYF. As DNA, the CDR3 is TGCGCCAGCAACCCCGGGGCTAGCGGGGGGCAAGAGACCCAGTACTTC.

V and J are TRBV7-6 and TRBJ2-1; 7 bases agree with TRBD1. CDR1 and CDR2 (germline): SGHVS, FNYEAQ. The CDR3 contains 14 residues. V trimming: 1 base; J trimming: 9 bases; junction bases outside the gene matches: 6. The CDR3 DNA follows: TGTGCCAGCAGCTTAGGACCGACAGGGACTGAGCAGTTCTTC. Translating it yields CASSLGPTGTEQFF.